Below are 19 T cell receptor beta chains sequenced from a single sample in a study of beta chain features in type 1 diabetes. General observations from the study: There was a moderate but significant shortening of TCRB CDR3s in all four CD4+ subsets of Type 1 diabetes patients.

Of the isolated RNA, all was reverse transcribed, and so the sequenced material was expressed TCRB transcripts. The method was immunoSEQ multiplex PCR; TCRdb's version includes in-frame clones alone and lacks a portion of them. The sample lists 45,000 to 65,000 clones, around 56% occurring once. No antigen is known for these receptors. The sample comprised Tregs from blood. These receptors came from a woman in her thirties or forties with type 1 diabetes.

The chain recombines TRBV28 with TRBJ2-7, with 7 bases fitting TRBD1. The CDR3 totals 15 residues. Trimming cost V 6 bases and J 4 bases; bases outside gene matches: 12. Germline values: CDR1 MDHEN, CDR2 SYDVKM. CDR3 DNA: TGTGCCAGCAGAAGCAGGACAGGTGGGGATTACGAGCAGTACTTC. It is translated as CASRSRTGGDYEQYF.

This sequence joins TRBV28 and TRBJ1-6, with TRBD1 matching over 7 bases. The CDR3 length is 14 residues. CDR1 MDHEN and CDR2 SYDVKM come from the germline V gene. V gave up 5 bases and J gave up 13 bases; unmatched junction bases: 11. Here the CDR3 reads CASSEDRTWGPLHF. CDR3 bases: TGTGCCAGCAGTGAGGACAGGACCTGGGGCCCCCTCCACTTT.

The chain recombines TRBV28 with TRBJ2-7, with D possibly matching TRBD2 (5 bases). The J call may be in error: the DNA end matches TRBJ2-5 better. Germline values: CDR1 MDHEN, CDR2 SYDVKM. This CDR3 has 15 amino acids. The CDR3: CASRNFGVGQETQYF. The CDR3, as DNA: TGTGCCAGCAGGAACTTCGGGGTGGGACAAGAGACCCAGTACTTC.

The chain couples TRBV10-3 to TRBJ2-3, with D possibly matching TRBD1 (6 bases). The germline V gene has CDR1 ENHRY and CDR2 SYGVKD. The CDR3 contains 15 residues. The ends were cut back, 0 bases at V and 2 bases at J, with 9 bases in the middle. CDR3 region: CAISESRQATDTQYF. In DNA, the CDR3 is TGTGCCATCAGTGAGTCACGACAGGCCACAGATACGCAGTATTTT.

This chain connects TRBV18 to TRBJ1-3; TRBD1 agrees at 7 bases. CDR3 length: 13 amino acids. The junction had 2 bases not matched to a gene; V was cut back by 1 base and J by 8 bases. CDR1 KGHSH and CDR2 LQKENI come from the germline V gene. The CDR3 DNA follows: TGTGCCAGCTCACCACTGCAGGGGGACACCATATATTTT. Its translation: CASSPLQGDTIYF.

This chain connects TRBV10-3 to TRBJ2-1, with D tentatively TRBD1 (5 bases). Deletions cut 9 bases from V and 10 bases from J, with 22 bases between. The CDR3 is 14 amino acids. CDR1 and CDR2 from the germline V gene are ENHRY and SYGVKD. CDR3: CAIQKGPQSGEQFF. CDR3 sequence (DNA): TGTGCCATTCAAAAGGGCCCCCAGTCAGGGGAGCAGTTCTTC.

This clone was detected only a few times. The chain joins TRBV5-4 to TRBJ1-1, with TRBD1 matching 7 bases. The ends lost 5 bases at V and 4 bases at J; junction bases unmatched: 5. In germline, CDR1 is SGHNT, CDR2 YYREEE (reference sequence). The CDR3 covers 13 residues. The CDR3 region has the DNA TGTGCCAGCAGGGCGGCAGGGGGCACTGAAGCTTTCTTT. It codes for CASRAAGGTEAFF.

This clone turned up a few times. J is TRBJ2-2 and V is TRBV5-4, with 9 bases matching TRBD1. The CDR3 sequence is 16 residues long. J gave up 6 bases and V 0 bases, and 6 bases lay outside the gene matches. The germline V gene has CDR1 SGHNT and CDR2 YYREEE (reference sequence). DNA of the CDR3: TGTGCCAGCAGCTTGGGAAGGACAGGGGCGGCCGGGGAGCTGTTTTTT. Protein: CASSLGRTGAAGELFF.

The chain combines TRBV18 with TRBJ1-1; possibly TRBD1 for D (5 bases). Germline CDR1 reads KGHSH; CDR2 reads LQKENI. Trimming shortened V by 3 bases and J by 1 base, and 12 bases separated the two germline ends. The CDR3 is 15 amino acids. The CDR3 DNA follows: TGTGCCAGCTCACCCCCTGGGGCCCGGAACACTGAAGCTTTCTTT. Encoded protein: CASSPPGARNTEAFF.

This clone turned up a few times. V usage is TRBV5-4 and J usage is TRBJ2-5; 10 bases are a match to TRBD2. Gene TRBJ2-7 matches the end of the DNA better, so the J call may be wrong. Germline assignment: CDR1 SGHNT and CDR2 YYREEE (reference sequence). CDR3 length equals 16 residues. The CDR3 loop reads CASSDLPSGSWVEQYF. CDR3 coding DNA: TGTGCCAGCAGCGACCTTCCTAGCGGGAGTTGGGTCGAGCAGTACTTC.

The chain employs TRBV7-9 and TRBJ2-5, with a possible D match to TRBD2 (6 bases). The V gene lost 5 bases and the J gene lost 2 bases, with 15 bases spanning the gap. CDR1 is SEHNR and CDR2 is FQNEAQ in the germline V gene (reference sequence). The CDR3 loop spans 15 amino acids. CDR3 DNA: TGTGCCAGCAGCCCGGGGACTGCCTTTCAAGAGACCCAGTACTTC. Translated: CASSPGTAFQETQYF. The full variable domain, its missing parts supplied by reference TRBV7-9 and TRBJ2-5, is DTGVSQNPRHKITKRGQNVTFRCDPISEHNRLYWYRQTLGQGPEFLTYFQNEAQLEKSRLLSDRFSAERPKGSFSTLEIQRTEQGDSAMYLCASSPGTAFQETQYFGPGTRLLVL.

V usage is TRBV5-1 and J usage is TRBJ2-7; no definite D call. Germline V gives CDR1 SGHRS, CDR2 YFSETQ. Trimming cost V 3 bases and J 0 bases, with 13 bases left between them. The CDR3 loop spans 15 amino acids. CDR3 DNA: TGCGCCAGCAGCTCCGGGTCCCTTTCCTCCTACGAGCAGTACTTC. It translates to CASSSGSLSSYEQYF. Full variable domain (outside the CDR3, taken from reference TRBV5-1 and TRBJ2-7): KAGVTQTPRYLIKTRGQQVTLSCSPISGHRSVSWYQQTPGQGLQFLFEYFSETQRNKGNFPGRFSGRQFSNSRSEMNVSTLELGDSALYLCASSSGSLSSYEQYFGPGTRLTVT.

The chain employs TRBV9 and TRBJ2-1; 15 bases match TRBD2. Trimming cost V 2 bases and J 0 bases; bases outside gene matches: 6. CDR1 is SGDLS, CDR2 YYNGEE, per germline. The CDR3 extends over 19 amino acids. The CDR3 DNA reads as TGTGCCAGCAGCGTCCAGGGACTAGCGGGGGGACACTCCTACAATGAGCAGTTCTTC. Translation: CASSVQGLAGGHSYNEQFF.

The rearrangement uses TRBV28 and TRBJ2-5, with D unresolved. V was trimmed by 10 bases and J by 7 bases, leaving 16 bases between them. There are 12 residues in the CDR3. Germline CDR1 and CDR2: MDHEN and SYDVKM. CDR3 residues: CATTTSIGTQYF. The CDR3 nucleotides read TGTGCCACCACCACAAGTATTGGGACCCAGTACTTC.

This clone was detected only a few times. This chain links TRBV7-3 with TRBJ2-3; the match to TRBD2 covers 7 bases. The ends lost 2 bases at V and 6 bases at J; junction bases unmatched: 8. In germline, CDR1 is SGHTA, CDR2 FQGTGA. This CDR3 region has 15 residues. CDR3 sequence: CASSLRGGSGDTQYF. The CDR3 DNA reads TGTGCCAGCAGCTTACGTGGCGGGAGTGGGGATACGCAGTATTTT.

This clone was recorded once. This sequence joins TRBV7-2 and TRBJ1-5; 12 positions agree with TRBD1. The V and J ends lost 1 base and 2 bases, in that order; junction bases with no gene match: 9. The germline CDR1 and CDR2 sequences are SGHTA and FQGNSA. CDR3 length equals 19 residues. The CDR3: CASSLGRGTGGAGNQPQHF. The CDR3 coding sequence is TGTGCCAGCAGCTTAGGTCGCGGGACAGGGGGCGCGGGCAATCAGCCCCAGCATTTT.

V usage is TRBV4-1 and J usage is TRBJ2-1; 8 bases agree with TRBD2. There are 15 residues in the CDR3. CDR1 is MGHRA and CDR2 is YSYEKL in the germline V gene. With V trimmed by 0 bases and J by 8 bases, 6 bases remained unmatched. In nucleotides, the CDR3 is TGCGCCAGCAGCCAAGAGATGCGGGGGGCGGATGAGCAGTTCTTC. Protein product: CASSQEMRGADEQFF.

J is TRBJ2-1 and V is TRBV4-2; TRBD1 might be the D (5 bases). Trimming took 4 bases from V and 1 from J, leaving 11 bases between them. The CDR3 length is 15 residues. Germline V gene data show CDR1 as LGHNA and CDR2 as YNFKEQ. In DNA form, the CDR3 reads TGTGCCAGCAGCCCTACACAGGATTCCTACAATGAGCAGTTCTTC. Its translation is CASSPTQDSYNEQFF.

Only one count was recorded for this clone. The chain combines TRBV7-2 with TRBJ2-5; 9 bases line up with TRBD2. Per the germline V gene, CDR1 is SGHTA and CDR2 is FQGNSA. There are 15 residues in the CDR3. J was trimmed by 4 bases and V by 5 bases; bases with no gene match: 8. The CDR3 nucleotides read TGTGCCAGCAGCCGTAGCGGGAGCTGGCGAGAGACCCAGTACTTC. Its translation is CASSRSGSWRETQYF.